This T cell receptor beta chain emerged from a study of blood T cell repertoires in COVID-19. Study-wide background: The samples span acute and convalescent COVID-19 from the United States, Italy and Spain. The cDNA or gDNA used as material had been derived from T cells, B-cell-depleted T cells, or PBMCs.

The CDR3 is made up of 18 amino acids. Per the germline V gene, CDR1 is MGHRA and CDR2 is YSYEKL. V was clipped by 0 bases and J by 2 bases, with 16 bases between them. Per the study methods: The assay estimated nucleated cells by amplifying reference gene primers. Sequencing used immunoSEQ multiplex PCR; TCRdb keeps in-frame clones, though not all of them. The V and J calls and clone size were taken over from that table, and D and trimming were inferred from the DNA. The sample shows roughly 20,000 clones, about 81% of them seen only once. The V and J genes are TRBV4-1 and TRBJ2-2, with D unclear. Sample: peripheral blood. This receptor was obtained from a man between 60 and 75 years old with acute or convalescent COVID-19. The CDR3 nucleotides read TGCGCCAGCAGCCAAGAGTCCCACTTGTCGACAAACACCGGGGAGCTGTTTTTT. As protein: CASSQESHLSTNTGELFF.